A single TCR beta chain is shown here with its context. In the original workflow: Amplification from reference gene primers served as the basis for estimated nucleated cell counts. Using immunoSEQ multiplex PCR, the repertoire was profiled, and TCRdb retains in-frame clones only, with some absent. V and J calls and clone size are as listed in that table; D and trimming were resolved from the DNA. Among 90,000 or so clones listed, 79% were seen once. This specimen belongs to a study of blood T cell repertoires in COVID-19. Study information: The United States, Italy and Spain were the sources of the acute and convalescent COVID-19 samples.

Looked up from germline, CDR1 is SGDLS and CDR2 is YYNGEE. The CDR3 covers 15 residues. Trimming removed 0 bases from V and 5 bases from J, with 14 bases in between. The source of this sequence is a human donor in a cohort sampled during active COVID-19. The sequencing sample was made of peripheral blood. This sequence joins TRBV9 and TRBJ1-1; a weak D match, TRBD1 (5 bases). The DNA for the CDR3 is TGTGCCAGCAGCGTAGAGGGGTCCATTGGAACTGAAGCTTTCTTT. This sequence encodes CASSVEGSIGTEAFF. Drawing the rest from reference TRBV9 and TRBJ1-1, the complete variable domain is DSGVTQTPKHLITATGQRVTLRCSPRSGDLSVYWYQQSLDQGLQFLIQYYNGEERAKGNILERFSAQQFPDLHSELNLSSLELGDSALYFCASSVEGSIGTEAFFGQGTRLTVV.